The 16 T cell receptor beta chains below were found in one sample sequenced in a study of PD-1 blockade in mismatch repair-deficient tumors (dated by TCRdb to about 2017). Library method: the immunoSEQ multiplex PCR assay. Drawn from immuneACCESS, this table holds only the in-frame rearrangements with V and J called that TCRdb kept. Clones are partly lost; checked studies trace under half to an unresolved V gene and leave the rest unexplained. The sample records under 150,000 clones, approximately 91% of which are singletons. The ten largest clones capture 10% to 15% of the sample. Specimen: peripheral blood, collected roughly 67 weeks after starting pembrolizumab. The origin of the receptors is an adult with mismatch repair-deficient cancer.

The rearrangement uses TRBV27 and TRBJ2-3, with no clear D. This CDR3 is built from 16 residues. Germline loops: CDR1 MNHEY, CDR2 SMNVEV (reference sequence). V lost 2 bases and J lost 4, with 16 bases in between. The CDR3: CASSLGQLSFSDTQYF. The CDR3 DNA reads TGTGCCAGCAGTTTAGGGCAGCTAAGCTTTTCAGATACGCAGTATTTT.

The chain uses TRBV27 and TRBJ2-2; the D call may be TRBD1 or TRBD2 (5 bases each). Trimming removed 7 bases at V and 5 bases at J, with 14 bases between. The CDR3 extends over 14 amino acids. Germline loops: CDR1 MNHEY, CDR2 SMNVEV (reference sequence). This CDR3 is CASTRRGGTGELFF. The CDR3 bases are TGTGCCAGCACTCGTCGGGGCGGGACCGGGGAGCTGTTTTTT.

V is TRBV6-5 and J is TRBJ2-5; 11 bases match TRBD2. The V segment lost 5 bases and the J segment 2 bases; nucleotides outside the gene matches: 4. The CDR3 contains 15 residues. CDR1 is MNHEY and CDR2 is SVGAGI in the germline V gene. CDR3 loop: CASSASGRPQETQYF. The CDR3, as DNA: TGTGCCAGCAGTGCTAGCGGGAGGCCTCAAGAGACCCAGTACTTC.

The chain employs TRBV19 and TRBJ2-1, with 7 bases identical to TRBD2. The CDR3 extends over 21 amino acids. Germline CDR1 and CDR2: LNHDA and SQIVND (reference sequence). V dropped 3 bases and J dropped 0; count of bases not matched to a gene: 20. The CDR3 is CASSILAPAGVAPSSYNEQFF. For the CDR3, the DNA is TGTGCCAGTAGTATCCTCGCCCCCGCGGGAGTCGCCCCAAGCTCCTACAATGAGCAGTTCTTC.

The chain employs TRBV4-3 and TRBJ2-1; D is perhaps TRBD1 (5 bases). The CDR3 contains 13 residues. Trimming shortened V by 5 bases and J by 11 bases, and 16 bases separated the two germline ends. CDR1 and CDR2 from the germline V gene are LGHNA and YSLEER. The CDR3 DNA sequence: TGCGCCAGCAGCTCAGGGTATGGCCTACAGCAGTTCTTC. This sequence encodes CASSSGYGLQQFF.

The chain employs TRBV7-6 and TRBJ2-2; TRBD2 agrees at 10 bases. This CDR3 spans 18 amino acids. The germline V gene encodes CDR1 SGHVS and CDR2 FNYEAQ. The V and J ends lost 0 bases and 3 bases, in that order; junction bases with no gene match: 7. The DNA of the CDR3 is TGTGCCAGCAGCTTAGCAGCTAGCGGGAGTCAGTACACCGGGGAGCTGTTTTTT. Its protein is CASSLAASGSQYTGELFF.

The chain employs TRBV4-3 and TRBJ2-7, with D possibly called TRBD1 or TRBD2 (5 bases each). The CDR3 spans 14 residues. V gave up 5 bases and J gave up 0 bases, with 11 bases separating them. The germline gives CDR1 LGHNA, CDR2 YSLEER. CDR3 residues: CASSTVRGSYEQYF. Written as DNA, the CDR3 is TGCGCCAGCAGCACAGTGAGGGGCTCCTACGAGCAGTACTTC.

V is TRBV27 and J is TRBJ2-7; 7 nucleotides match TRBD1. The CDR3 spans 14 residues. The V and J ends lost 4 bases and 2 bases, in that order; junction bases with no gene match: 5. CDR1 is MNHEY and CDR2 is SMNVEV in the germline V gene (reference sequence). CDR3 residues: CASSYTGATYEQYF. In DNA form, the CDR3 reads TGTGCCAGCAGTTATACAGGGGCTACCTACGAGCAGTACTTC.

The J gene is TRBJ2-7, the V gene TRBV7-8, with TRBD2 matching over 8 bases. Germline lookup yields CDR1 SGHVS and CDR2 FQNEAQ. This CDR3 is built from 14 residues. After removal of 6 bases from V and 0 bases from J, the junction contained 4 bases not matched to a gene. CDR3 amino acids: CASSGAGASYEQYF. CDR3 nucleotides: TGTGCCAGCAGTGGAGCGGGAGCCTCCTACGAGCAGTACTTC.

The genes are TRBV27 and TRBJ2-1, with D perhaps matching TRBD2 (6 bases). CDR1 is MNHEY, CDR2 SMNVEV, per germline (reference sequence). Trimming left V 5 bases short and J 7 bases short, with 21 bases between. CDR3 size: 16 residues. Here the CDR3 reads CASSRTFSGPLNEQFF. For the CDR3, the DNA is TGTGCCAGCAGTCGGACATTTAGCGGTCCGCTAAATGAGCAGTTCTTC.

The chain joins TRBV5-4 to TRBJ2-2, with D unresolved. CDR3 length equals 17 residues. V was trimmed by 1 base and J by 1 base, leaving 14 bases between them. The germline gives CDR1 SGHNT, CDR2 YYREEE (reference sequence). The CDR3 region has the DNA TGTGCCAGCAGCTTGACTCCCCTCAGCAAGAACACCGGGGAGCTGTTTTTT. Amino acids: CASSLTPLSKNTGELFF.

V gene TRBV27 combines with J gene TRBJ2-7, with TRBD1 matching 8 bases. The CDR3 is 16 amino acids. CDR1 and CDR2 from the germline V gene are MNHEY and SMNVEV (reference sequence). The V segment lost 6 bases and the J segment 0 bases; nucleotides outside the gene matches: 10. The CDR3 DNA reads TGTGCCAGCAGAGACGGGACAGGAGACAGCTCCTACGAGCAGTACTTC. Amino acids: CASRDGTGDSSYEQYF.

This clone was detected once. V gene TRBV7-2 combines with J gene TRBJ2-7; no clear D. Germline CDR1 and CDR2: SGHTA and FQGNSA. Trimming pared 4 bases from V and 3 bases from J, leaving 16 bases between. The CDR3 is 15 residues long. The CDR3 DNA reads as TGTGCCAGCAGCTCACCCGGGTCCTTGATCTACGAGCAGTACTTC. This codes for CASSSPGSLIYEQYF.

The chain links TRBV5-1 to TRBJ2-3, with a weak D call TRBD1 (5 bases). The germline gives CDR1 SGHRS, CDR2 YFSETQ. Trimming removed 1 base at V and 5 bases at J, with 14 bases between. The CDR3 runs 15 residues. The CDR3 sequence is CASSLTRGRGDTQYF. The DNA of the CDR3 is TGCGCCAGCAGCTTGACCCGCGGAAGGGGAGATACGCAGTATTTT.

The chain carries TRBV10-2 and TRBJ2-3; D not certain. V dropped 4 bases and J dropped 3 bases, with 11 bases sitting between them. Germline lookup yields CDR1 WSHSY and CDR2 SAAADI. The CDR3 spans 14 residues. The CDR3 loop is CASSVNGFTDTQYF. The CDR3 DNA is TGCGCCAGCAGTGTAAACGGGTTTACAGATACGCAGTATTTT.

This clone was counted between two and nine times. The gene calls are TRBV7-9 and TRBJ2-2; a weak D match, TRBD2 (6 bases). The V gene lost 5 bases and the J gene lost 4 bases, with 11 bases spanning the gap. Per the germline V gene, CDR1 is SEHNR and CDR2 is FQNEAQ (reference sequence). The CDR3 extends over 14 amino acids. The CDR3 DNA sequence: TGTGCCAGCAGCCCAGGGACTCTCACCGGGGAGCTGTTTTTT. As protein: CASSPGTLTGELFF.